Listed below are T cell receptor beta chains from one sample, sequenced in a study of T-cell memory formation after mild COVID-19. TCRdb re-analysed the 5' RACE reads in MiXCR, keeping a single row per CDR3 protein. The sample has about 560,000 distinct CDR3 sequences, 15% to 20% seen once. The sequenced sample was PBMCs or a T cell subset sorted from them (not recorded which). The receptors derive from an adult woman who had mild COVID-19 (a few samples of this study predate the infection). Cell type and time point are not known. Each CDR3 is given with its conserved first and last residue. The size field is filled for only some rows; it gives once, few, many or a size class.

TRBV11-2,15,NA,TRBJ2-5,CASSKGSGAGETQYF
TRBV11-1,14,NA,TRBJ2-1,CASSPSDGHNEQFF
TRBV19,15,NA,TRBJ1-2,CASSRGTGLLYGYTF
TRBV9,16,few,TRBJ2-3,CASSPEASVSTDTQYF
TRBV7-9,15,few,TRBJ2-3,CASSLVRGPTDTQYF
TRBV25-1,11,many,TRBJ2-1,CASRQGVEQFF
TRBV7-2,17,NA,TRBJ1-4,CASSRPTGLETNEKLFF
TRBV5-1,13,many,TRBJ2-5,CASSLSGAETQYF
TRBV4-1,14,many,TRBJ2-7,CASSQGQGAYEQYF
TRBV6-1,14,NA,TRBJ2-5,CASSAGEEEETQYF
TRBV27,16,NA,TRBJ2-3,CASSLNYPSSTDTQYF
TRBV5-1,15,NA,TRBJ1-1,CASSLSLTQNTEAFF
TRBV7-3,15,NA,TRBJ2-2,CASSLWSGDTGELFF
TRBV10-3,17,NA,TRBJ2-7,CAISDNRLAGVDHEQYF
TRBV7-2,15,many,TRBJ2-7,CASSLGVGTDYEQYF
TRBV18,13,NA,TRBJ1-1,CASSPVLNTEAFF
TRBV4-2,15,NA,TRBJ2-7,CASSQEAGGYYEQYF
TRBV3-1,15,NA,TRBJ1-3,CASSQGEIVGNTIYF
TRBV12-3/TRBV12-4,15,few,TRBJ2-5,CASSLWTGQQETQYF
TRBV5-1,16,NA,TRBJ1-2,CASSLDAGRDRYGYTF
TRBV9,15,NA,TRBJ2-1,CASRATSGTYNEQFF
TRBV2,15,NA,TRBJ1-1,CASSEARQGRTEAFF
TRBV2,12,NA,TRBJ1-2,CASSQLAGGYTF
TRBV25-1,15,few,TRBJ2-5,CASSEATSNEETQYF
TRBV5-1,15,once,TRBJ1-1,CASSQQDSLNTEAFF
TRBV12-3/TRBV12-4,13,few,TRBJ2-7,CASREQGTREQYF
TRBV5-5,16,few,TRBJ1-2,CASSLVQGFGAYGYTF
TRBV20-1,15,NA,TRBJ1-2,CSARDRVSGSFGYTF
TRBV23-1,16,few,TRBJ2-7,CASSLTPTGITYEQYF
TRBV6-2/TRBV6-3,12,NA,TRBJ1-6,CASRTGRSPLHF
TRBV7-3,14,NA,TRBJ1-6,CASSNGQYNSPLHF
TRBV7-9,12,many,TRBJ2-7,CASSLDRDEQYF
TRBV20-1,13,NA,TRBJ2-3,CSEGAGSTDTQYF
TRBV7-2,15,NA,TRBJ2-2,CASSRLGGGSGELFF
TRBV7-9,14,many,TRBJ1-3,CASSWDSSGNTIYF
TRBV11-2,14,NA,TRBJ1-2,CASSLESSTYGYTF
TRBV7-8,16,NA,TRBJ2-2,CASSLAETGSTGELFF